One T cell receptor beta chain is described in this entry. Its antigen is unknown. Time point in this sample: baseline pretreatment blood. Treatment denoted: 15 Gy SBRT to primary tumor, nephrectomy 4 weeks later. The sample comes from a study of radiation and T cells in renal cell carcinoma. The study, taken as a whole, reports: In blood, top tumor clones expanded by 2 weeks, shrinking by 4.

Germline CDR1 SGHRS, CDR2 YFSETQ. Trimming at V came to 3 bases and at J to 3 bases, leaving 5 bases not matched to a gene. The CDR3 is 14 residues long. Assay: immunoSEQ multiplex PCR; the TCRdb copy retains only in-frame clones and omits some. The data hold 130,000 to 150,000 clones, with approximately 90% observed a single time. This chain uses TRBV5-1 with TRBJ2-7; TRBD1 agrees at 8 bases. Sequenced material: blood, taken from a patient whose treatment included radiotherapy and nephrectomy. The source is a woman between 45 and 65 years old with renal cell carcinoma. CDR3 nucleotides: TGCGCCAGCAGCTCTGGACAGGGTAACTACGAGCAGTACTTC. Translation gives CASSSGQGNYEQYF.